This T cell receptor (beta chain) was identified in a study of T cells of healthy individuals. The CDR3 contains 16 residues. Trimming removed 2 bases at V and 1 base at J, with 15 bases between. Germline V gene lookup returns CDR1 SGHKS and CDR2 YYEKEE (reference sequence). TCRdb ran MiXCR on the 5' RACE reads and lists one entry per CDR3 protein. Counted here are 40,000 to 60,000 distinct CDR3 sequences, roughly 15% occurring once; the ten biggest clones make up roughly a sixth. Ten or more counts support this clonotype. This receptor was taken from a human donor in good health. The V and J genes are TRBV5-5 and TRBJ1-1, with D perhaps matching TRBD1 (6 bases). The CDR3 nucleotides read TGTGCCAGCAGCTTAGAAGGGGGAGTGGGGAACACTGAAGCTTTCTTT. This sequence encodes CASSLEGGVGNTEAFF.